These 9 T cell receptor beta chains were all obtained from the same sample, sequenced in a study of sequential checkpoint blockade in melanoma. Treatment indicated: randomized to nivolumab then ipilimumab (arm A) or the reverse (arm B). The assay was immunoSEQ multiplex PCR, and TCRdb's table has in-frame clones only and misses some. The data contain about 980 clones, 20% to 25% of them singletons. Sequencing used tumor tissue (inferred from file names), obtained from a patient given nivolumab and ipilimumab in sequence. Source of these receptors: a human donor with melanoma.

The genes are TRBV29-1 and TRBJ1-1; D might be TRBD1 (5 bases). CDR3 length: 12 amino acids. The germline gives CDR1 SQVTM, CDR2 ANQGSEA. Trimming took off 5 bases at V and 4 bases at J, with 11 bases between the two ends. CDR3 protein: CSVTGGVTEAFF. The DNA for the CDR3 is TGCAGCGTTACCGGGGGTGTCACTGAAGCTTTCTTT. The full variable domain, rest sourced from reference TRBV29-1 and TRBJ1-1, is SAVISQKPSRDICQRGTSLTIQCQVDSQVTMMFWYRQQPGQSLTLIATANQGSEATYESGFVIDKFPISRPNLTFSTLTVSNMSPEDSSIYLCSVTGGVTEAFFGQGTRLTVV.

By sample fraction, this clone is large (0.1 to 1%). The rearrangement links TRBV6-8 to TRBJ1-1; a weak D match, TRBD1 (5 bases). CDR3 length: 17 residues. Trimming left V 0 bases short and J 0 bases short, with 14 bases between. Germline CDR1 reads MNHGY; CDR2 reads SAAAGT. The CDR3 loop reads CASSYSGAGHMNTEAFF. The CDR3 DNA sequence: TGTGCCAGCAGTTACTCAGGGGCAGGACACATGAACACTGAAGCTTTCTTT.

V and J are TRBV15 and TRBJ1-2, with D possibly TRBD1 on 6 matching bases. CDR3 length: 15 amino acids. Trimming took 0 bases from V and 5 from J, leaving 13 bases between them. Germline-derived CDR1 and CDR2 are LNHNV and YYDKDF (reference sequence). The CDR3 loop reads CATSRDGGRGYGYTF. The CDR3 nucleotides are TGTGCCACCAGCAGAGATGGGGGGCGTGGGTATGGCTACACCTTC.

This rearrangement joins TRBV19 to TRBJ2-7; D may correspond to TRBD1 or TRBD2 (5 bases each). Looked up from germline, CDR1 is LNHDA and CDR2 is SQIVND (reference sequence). CDR3 length: 15 amino acids. Trimming shortened V by 2 bases and J by 4 bases, and 15 bases separated the two germline ends. The DNA of the CDR3 is TGTGCCAGTAGTATATCCGGGGCAGCCGCTTACGAGCAGTACTTC. It specifies CASSISGAAAYEQYF.

The gene calls are TRBV6-8 and TRBJ1-5; D remains unclear. The CDR3 contains 13 residues. CDR1 is MNHGY and CDR2 is SAAAGT in the germline V gene. V lost 8 bases and J 5 bases, leaving 13 bases between the germline ends. CDR3 in DNA: TGTGCCAGCGGGCCAGGTTTCGATCAGCCCCAGCATTTT. Translating it yields CASGPGFDQPQHF.

This clone was seen only a few times. The chain recombines TRBV11-3 with TRBJ2-2; 8 bases are a match to TRBD1. This CDR3 has 17 residues. Germline lookup yields CDR1 SGHNT and CDR2 YENEEA. Trimming took 4 bases from V and 1 from J; bases not matched to a gene: 8. In DNA, the CDR3 is TGTGCCAGCAGCTCCTCCCGGACAGGGCGGAACACCGGGGAGCTGTTTTTT. Its translation: CASSSSRTGRNTGELFF.

This clone has just a few counts. The V and J genes are TRBV7-7 and TRBJ1-2; tentative D call: TRBD1 (5 bases). The CDR3 loop spans 15 amino acids. Germline CDR1 is SSHAT and CDR2 is FNYEAQ (reference sequence). The V and J ends lost 5 bases and 4 bases respectively, with 17 bases between them. CDR3 residues: CASSPNPRGGYGYTF. Written as DNA, the CDR3 is TGTGCCAGCAGCCCCAACCCTCGGGGGGGCTATGGCTACACCTTC.

The V call is TRBV9, the J call TRBJ2-7; D tentatively reads TRBD1 or TRBD2 (6 bases each). The germline CDR1 and CDR2 sequences are SGDLS and YYNGEE. There are 16 residues in the CDR3. V was clipped by 5 bases and J by 6 bases, with 24 bases between them. CDR3 in amino acids: CASSGWTGANRSEQYF. The CDR3 DNA reads TGTGCCAGCAGTGGCTGGACGGGGGCAAATAGATCCGAGCAGTACTTC.

This clone was seen a few times. The chain employs TRBV9 and TRBJ2-2, with D unresolved. Germline V gene data show CDR1 as SGDLS and CDR2 as YYNGEE. The CDR3 length is 12 residues. V was cut by 0 bases and J by 8 bases, with 5 bases left in between. The CDR3 DNA is TGTGCCAGCAGCGTAGTTTATGGGGAGCTGTTTTTT. Translation: CASSVVYGELFF.